These 10 T cell receptor beta chains were sequenced from one sample in a study of shared clonotypes between healthy human individuals. Data came from immunoSEQ multiplex PCR; TCRdb stores just in-frame clones and leaves some out. The data show 2 million to 2.5 million clones, around 95% seen once. Sequencing input: naive CD4+ T cells sorted from blood. Noted subset: CD45RA+ positively selected. The receptors were sampled from a young man in good health.

This chain connects TRBV5-5 to TRBJ1-1; 8 bases match TRBD1. Trimming removed 4 bases from V and 1 base from J; junction bases left unmatched: 6. Germline V CDR1 and CDR2: SGHKS, YYEKEE (reference sequence). CDR3 length: 15 residues. CDR3 in DNA: TGTGCCAGCAGCCCCTTAGACAGGGGGAACACTGAAGCTTTCTTT. Translating gives CASSPLDRGNTEAFF.

The chain combines TRBV6-5 with TRBJ2-2; D call uncertain. Trimming took off 6 bases at V and 1 base at J, with 12 bases between the two ends. From germline, CDR1 is MNHEY and CDR2 SVGAGI. The CDR3 has 15 amino acids. The CDR3 bases are TGTGCCAGCAGCGTTAACCCAGGGAACACCGGGGAGCTGTTTTTT. As protein: CASSVNPGNTGELFF.

This chain uses TRBV5-1 with TRBJ1-2, with 10 bases aligning to TRBD1. The V gene's germline CDR1 is SGHRS and CDR2 YFSETQ. The CDR3 runs to 14 residues. The J segment lost 8 bases and the V segment lost 3 bases, leaving 7 bases of the junction unmatched. CDR3 sequence: CASSSETGGIGYTF. The CDR3, as DNA: TGCGCCAGCAGCTCCGAGACAGGGGGCATCGGCTACACCTTC.

The J gene is TRBJ2-7, the V gene TRBV6-6, with TRBD2 as a possible D gene (6 bases). In germline, CDR1 is MNHNY, CDR2 SVGAGI (reference sequence). CDR3 length equals 12 residues. V was cut by 4 bases and J by 5 bases, with 9 bases left in between. In DNA form, the CDR3 reads TGTGCCAGCAGTTTCGCGGGGAACGAGCAGTACTTC. Amino acids: CASSFAGNEQYF.

Comment on this clone: Other DNA sequences in this sample translate to the same CDR3. The gene calls are TRBV5-1 and TRBJ1-4; no clear D gene. The CDR3 sequence is 15 residues long. V was clipped by 1 base and J by 0 bases, with 7 bases between them. Germline V lookup: CDR1 SGHRS, CDR2 YFSETQ. CDR3 in DNA: TGCGCCAGCAGCTTGTCACCAGCAACTAATGAAAAACTGTTTTTT. It encodes CASSLSPATNEKLFF.

This clone was seen only once. The chain has TRBV18 and TRBJ2-2; the D gene is possibly TRBD1 (5 bases). Germline CDR1 and CDR2: KGHSH and LQKENI. This CDR3 is 15 amino acids long. V was cut by 4 bases and J by 6 bases, with 15 bases left in between. The CDR3 loop is CASSLQVVSPGELFF. CDR3 nucleotide sequence: TGTGCCAGCTCACTACAGGTTGTTTCCCCCGGGGAGCTGTTTTTT.

The chain links TRBV7-9 to TRBJ2-2; D not resolved. V dropped 1 base and J dropped 1 base, with 1 base sitting between them. CDR1 is SEHNR and CDR2 is FQNEAQ in the germline V gene (reference sequence). CDR3 length equals 13 residues. The CDR3 sequence is CASSLGNTGELFF. The CDR3 bases are TGTGCCAGCAGCTTAGGGAACACCGGGGAGCTGTTTTTT. Based on the CDR3 plus reference TRBV7-9 and TRBJ2-2, the full variable domain is DTGVSQNPRHKITKRGQNVTFRCDPISEHNRLYWYRQTLGQGPEFLTYFQNEAQLEKSRLLSDRFSAERPKGSFSTLEIQRTEQGDSAMYLCASSLGNTGELFFGEGSRLTVL.

The chain carries TRBV6-1 and TRBJ1-3; D ambiguous. This CDR3 is 15 amino acids long. The V gene lost 4 bases and the J gene lost 2 bases, with 12 bases spanning the gap. Germline CDR1 is MNHNS and CDR2 is SASEGT. CDR3 residues: CASSAADWAGNTIYF. The CDR3 coding sequence is TGTGCCAGCAGTGCCGCTGACTGGGCTGGAAACACCATATATTTT.

As concerns this clone: This sample also contains other DNA sequences that code for the same CDR3. The chain couples TRBV18 to TRBJ2-7; TRBD1 matches at 11 bases. V shed 3 bases, J shed 1 base, and the junction held 2 bases outside the gene matches. Germline V lookup: CDR1 KGHSH, CDR2 LQKENI. CDR3 length: 15 residues. The CDR3 nucleotides are TGTGCCAGCTCACCCGGGACAGGGGGATCCTACGAGCAGTACTTC. Amino acid sequence: CASSPGTGGSYEQYF.

The CDR3 DNA sequence: TGTGCCAGCTCAAACGGGCGGATTTCCTACGAGCAGTACTTC. Encoded protein: CASSNGRISYEQYF. The chain has TRBV18 and TRBJ2-7; D is unclear. Germline CDR1 and CDR2: KGHSH and LQKENI. CDR3 length equals 14 residues. Trimming took off 5 bases at V and 1 base at J, with 12 bases between the two ends.